Listed below are T cell receptor beta chains from one sample, sequenced in a study of T cell responses to AZD1222 COVID-19 vaccine. Produced via immunoSEQ multiplex PCR; TCRdb's table is partial and in-frame only. The sample contains more than 85,000 clones, around 93% of which appear only once. The specimen was peripheral blood, collected on day 0 of AZD1222 vaccination. The receptor set was obtained from an adult in good health. Each CDR3 is given with its conserved first and last residue. D genes are given only for firm matches. Clone size is shown for a subset of rows, as once, few, many or a class of expanded clone.

V gene: TRBV7-6
D gene: .
clone size: .
J gene: TRBJ2-1
CDR3 DNA: TGTGCCAGCAGCCCTTGGGCGGGATCCTACAATGAGCAGTTCTTC
CDR3 protein: CASSPWAGSYNEQFF

V gene: TRBV9
D gene: TRBD2
clone size: .
J gene: TRBJ2-7
CDR3 DNA: TGTGCCAGCAGCCCCGGGGGATTGCGGGGGGAACCCTACGAGCAGTACTTC
CDR3 protein: CASSPGGLRGEPYEQYF

V gene: TRBV2
D gene: TRBD1
clone size: .
J gene: TRBJ2-5
CDR3 DNA: TGTGCCAGCAGTGTGACAGGGGGCGCGAGTGGGGAGACCCAGTACTTC
CDR3 protein: CASSVTGGASGETQYF

V gene: TRBV28
D gene: .
clone size: .
J gene: TRBJ2-3
CDR3 DNA: TGTGCCAGCAGTTTACGAGATACGCAGTATTTT
CDR3 protein: CASSLRDTQYF

V gene: TRBV29-1
D gene: .
clone size: .
J gene: TRBJ1-1
CDR3 DNA: TGCAGCGTTGAACGGGGCTTGAACACTGAAGCTTTCTTT
CDR3 protein: CSVERGLNTEAFF

V gene: TRBV5-1
D gene: TRBD1
clone size: .
J gene: TRBJ2-1
CDR3 DNA: TGCGCCAGCAGCGGGGGACAGGGCGGCAATGAGCAGTTCTTC
CDR3 protein: CASSGGQGGNEQFF

V gene: TRBV4-2
D gene: .
clone size: .
J gene: TRBJ2-7
CDR3 DNA: TGTGCCAGCAGCCCTCCAGGCGGGGTAGCCTACGAGCAGTACTTC
CDR3 protein: CASSPPGGVAYEQYF

V gene: TRBV2
D gene: TRBD2
clone size: .
J gene: TRBJ2-3
CDR3 DNA: TGTGCCAGCCGCGGGGGGGGCAAACACACAGATACGCAGTATTTT
CDR3 protein: CASRGGGKHTDTQYF

V gene: TRBV2
D gene: .
clone size: .
J gene: TRBJ2-7
CDR3 DNA: TGTGCCAGCAGTGGGGGGCCCTACGAGCAGTACTTC
CDR3 protein: CASSGGPYEQYF

V gene: TRBV7-2
D gene: .
clone size: .
J gene: TRBJ1-6
CDR3 DNA: TGTGCCAGCAGCTTACTAGGGGCTGACTATAATTCACCCCTCCACTTT
CDR3 protein: CASSLLGADYNSPLHF

V gene: TRBV6-5
D gene: .
clone size: few
J gene: TRBJ1-2
CDR3 DNA: TGTGCCAGCAGTTACTCGATAGGAGGTTATGGCTACACCTTC
CDR3 protein: CASSYSIGGYGYTF

V gene: TRBV7-3
D gene: TRBD2
clone size: .
J gene: TRBJ2-2
CDR3 DNA: TGTGCCAGCAGCGGAAGACTAGCTCCTAACACCGGGGAGCTGTTTTTT
CDR3 protein: CASSGRLAPNTGELFF

V gene: TRBV2
D gene: TRBD1
clone size: .
J gene: TRBJ2-2
CDR3 DNA: TGTGCCAGCAGTGAACAGGGGGCAGGGACCGGGGAGCTGTTTTTT
CDR3 protein: CASSEQGAGTGELFF

V gene: TRBV10-1
D gene: .
clone size: .
J gene: TRBJ2-7
CDR3 DNA: TGCGCCAGCAGTGGAGCCCCTTCCTACGAGCAGTACTTC
CDR3 protein: CASSGAPSYEQYF

V gene: TRBV6-4
D gene: TRBD1
clone size: many
J gene: TRBJ1-2
CDR3 DNA: TGTGCCAGCAGCGGCGGACAGGTGGCTGGCTACACCTTC
CDR3 protein: CASSGGQVAGYTF

V gene: TRBV18
D gene: TRBD1
clone size: .
J gene: TRBJ1-2
CDR3 DNA: TGTGCCAGCTCACCTCGGACAGGGGACGGCTACACCTTC
CDR3 protein: CASSPRTGDGYTF

V gene: TRBV7-2
D gene: .
clone size: .
J gene: TRBJ2-2
CDR3 DNA: TGTGCCAGCAGACCAAATGAGCACACCGGGGAGCTGTTTTTT
CDR3 protein: CASRPNEHTGELFF

V gene: TRBV9
D gene: TRBD2
clone size: .
J gene: TRBJ2-2
CDR3 DNA: TGTGCCAGCAGCGTAGAACTAGCGGGGAACACCGGGGAGCTGTTTTTT
CDR3 protein: CASSVELAGNTGELFF

V gene: TRBV5-4
D gene: .
clone size: .
J gene: TRBJ2-6
CDR3 DNA: TGTGCCAGCAGCTCCCTGCAGGCGGGGGCCAACGTCCTGACTTTC
CDR3 protein: CASSSLQAGANVLTF

V gene: TRBV18
D gene: .
clone size: .
J gene: TRBJ1-1
CDR3 DNA: TGTGCCAGCTCACGTATAGAGTGGAGGAACACTGAAGCTTTCTTT
CDR3 protein: CASSRIEWRNTEAFF

V gene: TRBV11-2
D gene: TRBD2
clone size: .
J gene: TRBJ2-5
CDR3 DNA: TGTGCCAGCAGGGGTCAGGTAGCGGGAGGGGCAGAGACCCAGTACTTC
CDR3 protein: CASRGQVAGGAETQYF

V gene: TRBV9
D gene: .
clone size: .
J gene: TRBJ2-7
CDR3 DNA: TGTGCCAGCACCGTGGACAGTACGTCCTACGAGCAGTACTTC
CDR3 protein: CASTVDSTSYEQYF

V gene: TRBV29-1
D gene: .
clone size: .
J gene: TRBJ1-3
CDR3 DNA: TGCAGCGTTGAATCAGACGGAAACACCATATATTTT
CDR3 protein: CSVESDGNTIYF

V gene: TRBV5-1
D gene: .
clone size: .
J gene: TRBJ1-3
CDR3 DNA: TGCGCCAGCAGTCCCGAAGGGTGGGGACTTGTTCTCGGGGGAAACACCATATATTTT
CDR3 protein: CASSPEGWGLVLGGNTIYF

V gene: TRBV4-2
D gene: .
clone size: .
J gene: TRBJ1-3
CDR3 DNA: TGTGCCAGCAGCCAAGTGTCGACGGTACCGTTTCCCGGAAACACCATATATTTT
CDR3 protein: CASSQVSTVPFPGNTIYF

V gene: TRBV7-8
D gene: .
clone size: few
J gene: TRBJ1-2
CDR3 DNA: TGTGCCAGCAGCTCGCTCCGCGCCGCGGGGTATGGCTACACCTTC
CDR3 protein: CASSSLRAAGYGYTF

V gene: TRBV18
D gene: .
clone size: .
J gene: TRBJ1-5
CDR3 DNA: TGTGCCAGCTCACTATCCCACAGGGGCAATCAGCCCCAGCATTTT
CDR3 protein: CASSLSHRGNQPQHF

V gene: TRBV3-1/TRBV3-2
D gene: .
clone size: .
J gene: TRBJ1-1
CDR3 DNA: TGTGCCAGCAGCCACAGGGGCGGCACTGAAGCTTTCTTT
CDR3 protein: CASSHRGGTEAFF

V gene: TRBV15
D gene: .
clone size: .
J gene: TRBJ2-3
CDR3 DNA: TGTGCCACCAGCAGAGCCGGGACTCTTCTCACAGATACGCAGTATTTT
CDR3 protein: CATSRAGTLLTDTQYF

V gene: TRBV28
D gene: TRBD1
clone size: .
J gene: TRBJ1-2
CDR3 DNA: TGTGCCAGCAGTTCCTGGACAGGGAACTATGGCTACACCTTC
CDR3 protein: CASSSWTGNYGYTF

V gene: TRBV9
D gene: .
clone size: .
J gene: TRBJ2-5
CDR3 DNA: TGTGCCAGCAGTGGGGGAGAGACCCAGTACTTC
CDR3 protein: CASSGGETQYF

V gene: TRBV6-5
D gene: TRBD1
clone size: .
J gene: TRBJ1-5
CDR3 DNA: TGTGCCAGCAGTATACAGGGGTCACGTTCGCCCCAGCATTTT
CDR3 protein: CASSIQGSRSPQHF

V gene: TRBV7-3
D gene: TRBD1
clone size: .
J gene: TRBJ1-1
CDR3 DNA: TGTGCCAGCAGCTTGCAGGGGGACACTGAAGCTTTCTTT
CDR3 protein: CASSLQGDTEAFF

V gene: TRBV7-9
D gene: .
clone size: .
J gene: TRBJ2-5
CDR3 DNA: TGTGCCAGCAGCCCTTTTCCCCCATCAAGCTCCAGGAAGACCCAGTACTTC
CDR3 protein: CASSPFPPSSSRKTQYF

V gene: TRBV28
D gene: .
clone size: .
J gene: TRBJ2-3
CDR3 DNA: TGTGCCAGCTCCCACCGGCCGGGCGGTACGCAGTATTTT
CDR3 protein: CASSHRPGGTQYF

V gene: TRBV28
D gene: .
clone size: .
J gene: TRBJ1-5
CDR3 DNA: TGTGCCAGCAGTACCGAGCCAGGGCCTCAGCCCCAGCATTTT
CDR3 protein: CASSTEPGPQPQHF

V gene: TRBV5-1
D gene: TRBD2
clone size: .
J gene: TRBJ2-7
CDR3 DNA: TGCGCCAGCAGCTCTACCCAAGCCGGACTAGCGGTCTACGAGCAGTACTTC
CDR3 protein: CASSSTQAGLAVYEQYF

V gene: TRBV5-4
D gene: TRBD1
clone size: .
J gene: TRBJ1-2
CDR3 DNA: TGTGCCAGCAGCTTGGGGGGACAGGGTAGTGGCTACACCTTC
CDR3 protein: CASSLGGQGSGYTF

V gene: TRBV12-5
D gene: .
clone size: once
J gene: TRBJ1-2
CDR3 DNA: TGTGCTAGTGGTTTGGACCGGGGGGGTGGCTACACCTTC
CDR3 protein: CASGLDRGGGYTF

V gene: TRBV24-1
D gene: .
clone size: .
J gene: TRBJ1-2
CDR3 DNA: TGTGCCACCAGTGGGGGATCTGACTATGGCTACACCTTC
CDR3 protein: CATSGGSDYGYTF

V gene: TRBV5-1
D gene: .
clone size: .
J gene: TRBJ2-7
CDR3 DNA: TGCGCCAGCAGCTTAAGTCAGGGGAACAACGAGCAGTACTTC
CDR3 protein: CASSLSQGNNEQYF

V gene: TRBV6-5
D gene: .
clone size: .
J gene: TRBJ1-1
CDR3 DNA: TGTGCCAGCAGTTACGGGGCGGGCGGGCCGAACACTGAAGCTTTCTTT
CDR3 protein: CASSYGAGGPNTEAFF

V gene: TRBV5-1
D gene: .
clone size: few
J gene: TRBJ2-2
CDR3 DNA: TGCGCCAGCAGCGACGGAAACACCGGGGAGCTGTTTTTT
CDR3 protein: CASSDGNTGELFF

V gene: TRBV30
D gene: .
clone size: .
J gene: TRBJ1-1
CDR3 DNA: TGTGCCTGGAGTGTATTGTCCCCGGGAGCTTTCTTT
CDR3 protein: CAWSVLSPGAFF

V gene: TRBV7-2
D gene: .
clone size: .
J gene: TRBJ2-1
CDR3 DNA: TGTGCCAGCAGCTTAGCGATTCGGGACAATGAGCAGTTCTTC
CDR3 protein: CASSLAIRDNEQFF

V gene: TRBV5-1
D gene: TRBD1
clone size: .
J gene: TRBJ2-2
CDR3 DNA: TGCGCCAGCAGCAAGCCGGGACAGGGGGTAGTGACCGGGGAGCTGTTTTTT
CDR3 protein: CASSKPGQGVVTGELFF

V gene: TRBV2
D gene: .
clone size: .
J gene: TRBJ2-1
CDR3 DNA: TGTGCCAGCAGTGACAGCTATGAGCAGTTCTTC
CDR3 protein: CASSDSYEQFF

V gene: TRBV28
D gene: TRBD1
clone size: .
J gene: TRBJ2-7
CDR3 DNA: TGTGCCAGCAGTTTCGTCGGGACAGGATCCTACGAGCAGTACTTC
CDR3 protein: CASSFVGTGSYEQYF

V gene: TRBV6-5
D gene: TRBD1
clone size: .
J gene: TRBJ2-7
CDR3 DNA: TGTGCCAGCAGTTACTCTGACAGGGGCTACGAGCAGTACTTC
CDR3 protein: CASSYSDRGYEQYF

V gene: TRBV4-3
D gene: TRBD1
clone size: once
J gene: TRBJ1-5
CDR3 DNA: TGCGCCAGCAGCCAAGAGATGGGGGACAGGGCGGAACCCCAGCATTTT
CDR3 protein: CASSQEMGDRAEPQHF

V gene: TRBV27
D gene: TRBD1
clone size: .
J gene: TRBJ1-5
CDR3 DNA: TGTGCCAGCAGTTTAGGGACAGGGGAAAATCAGCCCCAGCATTTT
CDR3 protein: CASSLGTGENQPQHF

V gene: TRBV28
D gene: .
clone size: .
J gene: TRBJ2-3
CDR3 DNA: TGTGCCAGCATGGGGGGGCCGTTTGGCACAGATACGCAGTATTTT
CDR3 protein: CASMGGPFGTDTQYF

V gene: TRBV5-6
D gene: .
clone size: .
J gene: TRBJ1-5
CDR3 DNA: TGTGCCAGCAGCTCCAAGGACTTTCGGTCGCCCCAGCATTTT
CDR3 protein: CASSSKDFRSPQHF

V gene: TRBV12-3/TRBV12-4
D gene: .
clone size: .
J gene: TRBJ2-7
CDR3 DNA: TGTGCCAGCAGTTTTCGGACAGAACTCGAGCAGTACTTC
CDR3 protein: CASSFRTELEQYF

V gene: TRBV5-1
D gene: .
clone size: once
J gene: TRBJ1-1
CDR3 DNA: TGCGCCAGCAGCAGCTTGGGACGTTTAGAGGGCACTGAAGCTTTCTTT
CDR3 protein: CASSSLGRLEGTEAFF

V gene: TRBV19
D gene: TRBD2
clone size: once
J gene: TRBJ2-2
CDR3 DNA: TGTGCCAGTAGGGTAGCGGGATCGACCGGGGAGCTGTTTTTT
CDR3 protein: CASRVAGSTGELFF

V gene: TRBV5-6
D gene: .
clone size: once
J gene: TRBJ1-5
CDR3 DNA: TGTGCCAGCAGCTTGTTTATGGGTAATCAGCCCCAGCATTTT
CDR3 protein: CASSLFMGNQPQHF

V gene: TRBV5-1
D gene: .
clone size: .
J gene: TRBJ2-1
CDR3 DNA: TGCGCCAGCAGCTTGGCCCCTAAAAACTCCTACAATGAGCAGTTCTTC
CDR3 protein: CASSLAPKNSYNEQFF